This T cell receptor (beta chain) was identified in a study of shared clonotypes between healthy human individuals. Study results and limitations: Measured sharing among donors was expected to vary with sequencing depth. Clonotypes shared by all four sorted-subset donors had higher generation probabilities than non-shared clonotypes.

CDR3 length: 14 amino acids. Germline V lookup: CDR1 MNHEY, CDR2 SMNVEV (reference sequence). Between the trimmed V and J ends, which lost 4 bases and 4 bases, there was a span of 12 bases. This table comes from immunoSEQ multiplex PCR, and its TCRdb copy is limited to in-frame clones, with some not included. Seen here are around 510,000 clones, more than 95% observed once, and the top ten hold about 0.059%. As concerns this clone: Antigen: not known.

Every contributor of samples was a Caucasian grown-up residing in Nashville, Tennessee. Division of CD4+ cells produced a CD45RA+ naive subset and a CD45RA-negative memory subset. Sequencing was done on a sample of naive CD4+ T cells sorted from blood. Specified subset: CD45RA+ positively selected. The chain uses TRBV27 and TRBJ2-3; D unresolved. The clonotype originates from a woman under 40 in good health. Here the CDR3 DNA reads TGTGCCAGCAGTTCGTTCGGTGGCGCAGATACGCAGTATTTT. This encodes CASSSFGGADTQYF.